This TCR beta chain was profiled in a study of blood T cell repertoires in COVID-19. Overall study: Researchers got acute and convalescent COVID-19 samples from the United States, Italy and Spain. PBMCs, B-cell-depleted T cells, or T cells were the source of the cDNA or gDNA that made up the material.

Trimming cost V 2 bases and J 2 bases, with 20 bases left between them. CDR3 size: 18 residues. Germline V gene sequence: CDR1 MNHEY, CDR2 SVGEGT. Original analysis: Nucleated cell counts were estimated from reference gene primer amplification. Data came from immunoSEQ multiplex PCR; TCRdb stores just in-frame clones and leaves some out. For V, J and clone size, that table is used; D and trimming come from the DNA. The sample contains 150,000 to 200,000 clones, approximately 83% of which appear only once. This sequence originates from a human donor with acute or convalescent COVID-19. The donor label of this sample is uncertain. The rearrangement joins TRBV6-2 or TRBV6-3 to TRBJ2-3; tentative D call: TRBD2 (5 bases). The sequencing sample was made of peripheral blood. CDR3 amino acids: CASSYRTRPPVSTDTQYF. Written as DNA, the CDR3 is TGTGCCAGCAGTTACAGGACTCGCCCCCCCGTTTCCACAGATACGCAGTATTTT.